This passage covers 9 T cell receptor beta chains from one sample sequenced in a study of post-analysis software for immune sequencing data. These receptors have no identified antigens. The study's findings and limits: The five TRBV segments detected at higher frequency in patients than in controls included TRBV5-6, TRBV5-1 and TRBV20-1.

Unique molecular identifiers were present in the TCR beta cDNA libraries. From the PCR reads, TCRdb called clonotypes with MiXCR, one entry per CDR3 protein. Among 750,000 to 900,000 distinct CDR3 sequences listed, under 60% were seen once. The sample was blood. Receptors were obtained from a girl aged 10 to 17 with multiple sclerosis.

This sequence joins TRBV5-1 and TRBJ1-6, with D possibly being TRBD1 (6 bases). Trimming cost V 0 bases and J 6 bases, with 13 bases left between them. Per the germline V gene, CDR1 is SGHRS and CDR2 is YFSETQ. This CDR3 spans 16 amino acids. The chain's CDR3 is CASSLELQGFNSPLHF. CDR3 DNA sequence: TGCGCCAGCAGCTTGGAGTTGCAGGGGTTTAATTCACCCCTCCACTTT.

The chain joins TRBV7-2 to TRBJ2-3; no definite D call. CDR3 size: 12 residues. Germline-derived CDR1 and CDR2 are SGHTA and FQGNSA. Trimming pared 4 bases from V and 2 bases from J, leaving 4 bases between. In DNA, the CDR3 is TGTGCCAGCAGCTCTCACACAGATACGCAGTATTTT. Translating gives CASSSHTDTQYF.

In its sample, this clonotype was seen many times. The chain couples TRBV29-1 to TRBJ2-5; TRBD2 might be the D (5 bases). Germline CDR1 and CDR2: SQVTM and ANQGSEA. V lost 6 bases to trimming and J lost 2 bases, with 10 bases between them. The CDR3 has 12 amino acids. The CDR3 spells CSVGEGQETQYF. Here the CDR3 DNA reads TGCAGCGTGGGTGAGGGACAAGAGACCCAGTACTTC.

The chain carries TRBV5-1 and TRBJ2-6; possibly TRBD1 for D (6 bases). CDR1 and CDR2 from the germline V gene are SGHRS and YFSETQ. The V gene lost 4 bases and the J gene lost 0 bases, with 11 bases spanning the gap. The CDR3 has 16 amino acids. CDR3 in amino acids: CASSATGSSGANVLTF. The CDR3 coding sequence is TGCGCCAGCAGCGCAACAGGGAGCTCTGGGGCCAACGTCCTGACTTTC.

V is TRBV29-1 and J is TRBJ2-7; weak D call: TRBD1 (6 bases). The V end lost 6 bases, the J end lost 5 bases, and 17 bases lay between the germline ends. The CDR3 has 13 residues. Per the germline V gene, CDR1 is SQVTM and CDR2 is ANQGSEA. CDR3 region: CSVFNRDRDEQYF. The CDR3 DNA reads as TGCAGCGTCTTTAACAGGGATAGGGACGAGCAGTACTTC.

This rearrangement joins TRBV7-9 to TRBJ1-6; 8 nucleotides agree with TRBD1. The CDR3 extends over 12 amino acids. V was pared by 11 bases and J by 7 bases, with 4 bases of the junction left unmatched. Germline-derived CDR1 and CDR2 are SEHNR and FQNEAQ (reference sequence). CDR3 protein: CALQGVNSPLHF. In nucleotides, the CDR3 is TGTGCCCTACAGGGGGTAAATTCACCCCTCCACTTT.

This clonotype was seen a few times. J is TRBJ1-2 and V is TRBV4-3, with a weak D call TRBD1 (5 bases). The germline CDR1 and CDR2 sequences are LGHNA and YSLEER. The V gene lost 6 bases and the J gene lost 5 bases, with 13 bases spanning the gap. CDR3 length equals 13 residues. The DNA for the CDR3 is TGCGCCAGCAGTCGAGGGGCCGGTTATGGCTACACCTTC. Residues: CASSRGAGYGYTF.

The chain joins TRBV7-6 to TRBJ2-1, with D perhaps matching TRBD1 (7 bases). V was clipped by 5 bases and J by 2 bases, with 13 bases between them. CDR3 size: 15 residues. CDR1 SGHVS and CDR2 FNYEAQ come from the germline V gene. The DNA of the CDR3 is TGTGCCAGCAGCGGTCAGGGGGAGGCCTACAATGAGCAGTTCTTC. Encoded protein: CASSGQGEAYNEQFF.

This clonotype has a handful of counts. The V and J genes are TRBV4-2 and TRBJ2-7, with TRBD1 matching over 10 bases. Germline CDR1 is LGHNA and CDR2 is YNFKEQ. This CDR3 region has 19 residues. Trimming removed 0 bases from V and 1 base from J; junction bases left unmatched: 12. This CDR3 is CASSQEKDPGTGASYEQYF. The DNA for the CDR3 is TGTGCCAGCAGCCAAGAGAAGGACCCCGGGACAGGGGCTTCCTACGAGCAGTACTTC.